Shown below are 21 T cell receptor beta chains from a single sample sequenced in a study of post-analysis software for immune sequencing data. Points from the study as a whole: Five TRBV segments were more frequent in patients than controls; TRBV5-6, TRBV5-1 and TRBV20-1 belonged to this group.

The antigens these receptors bind are not known. Included in the TCR beta cDNA libraries were unique molecular identifiers. MiXCR was run by TCRdb on the PCR reads, yielding one entry per CDR3 protein. The sample records about 770,000 distinct CDR3 sequences, about 45% being singletons. Input material: blood. The receptor source for this set is a girl aged 10-17 years with multiple sclerosis.

This clonotype was picked up a small number of times. The chain combines TRBV12-3 or TRBV12-4 with TRBJ1-1, with D unresolved. Trimming removed 4 bases at V and 5 bases at J, with 8 bases between. The CDR3 spans 12 residues. The CDR3 DNA sequence: TGTGCCAGCAGTTCTCTGGGGACTGAAGCTTTCTTT. Translation: CASSSLGTEAFF.

The V call is TRBV6-5, the J call TRBJ2-3; TRBD2 aligns across 9 bases. The V gene's germline CDR1 is MNHEY and CDR2 SVGAGI. The CDR3 is made up of 15 amino acids. V lost 6 bases and J lost 0; bases outside the gene matches: 4. This CDR3 is CASSATSGSTDTQYF. The CDR3 nucleotides read TGTGCCAGCAGCGCTACTAGCGGGAGCACAGATACGCAGTATTTT.

This clonotype has more than one count but fewer than ten. CDR3: CASSRGLGQGNEKLFF. The CDR3 DNA follows: TGTGCCAGCAGCCGGGGGTTGGGACAGGGTAATGAAAAACTGTTTTTT. The V and J genes are TRBV3-1 and TRBJ1-4, with TRBD1 matching 9 bases. This CDR3 has 16 amino acids. Germline assignment: CDR1 LGHDT and CDR2 YNNKEL (reference sequence). The J segment lost 4 bases and the V segment lost 4 bases, leaving 7 bases of the junction unmatched.

There are a few counts of this clonotype. The genes are TRBV12-3 or TRBV12-4 and TRBJ1-5; D is unresolved. CDR3 length: 14 residues. V lost 5 bases to trimming and J lost 7 bases, with 15 bases between them. The CDR3 DNA follows: TGTGCCAGCAGTGCCGGACTAACAAAGCAGCCCCAGCATTTT. Translation: CASSAGLTKQPQHF.

A few counts support this clonotype. This chain links TRBV27 with TRBJ2-3, with D maybe TRBD2 (5 bases). Deletions cut 3 bases from V and 2 bases from J, with 12 bases between. This CDR3 comprises 15 residues. CDR1 is MNHEY, CDR2 SMNVEV, per germline (reference sequence). The CDR3 spells CASSFDGSSTDTQYF. CDR3 DNA: TGTGCCAGCAGTTTTGATGGGAGTTCCACAGATACGCAGTATTTT.

This clonotype showed up just once. The rearrangement links TRBV7-6 to TRBJ2-1, with a possible D match to TRBD2 (5 bases). Germline V lookup: CDR1 SGHVS, CDR2 FNYEAQ. The CDR3 extends over 15 amino acids. Trimming stripped 5 bases from V and 3 bases from J, with 14 bases between. CDR3 loop: CASSPNNGIYNEQFF. The CDR3 DNA follows: TGTGCCAGCAGCCCGAATAACGGGATCTACAATGAGCAGTTCTTC.

The chain joins TRBV13 to TRBJ2-1; 9 nucleotides match TRBD1. The CDR3 spans 13 residues. The ends lost 6 bases at V and 6 bases at J; junction bases unmatched: 3. The germline CDR1 and CDR2 sequences are PRHDT and FYEKMQ (reference sequence). The CDR3 protein is CASSEGQGNEQFF. CDR3 nucleotides: TGTGCCAGCAGTGAGGGACAGGGCAATGAGCAGTTCTTC.

The chain couples TRBV6-1 to TRBJ2-2; tentatively, D is TRBD2 (5 bases). Trimming took 3 bases from V and 5 from J, leaving 13 bases between them. The CDR3 runs 15 residues. Germline assignment: CDR1 MNHNS and CDR2 SASEGT. CDR3: CASSDPGLGTGELFF. The DNA for the CDR3 is TGTGCCAGCAGTGACCCGGGGTTAGGAACCGGGGAGCTGTTTTTT.

With regard to this clonotype: This may be a read error, as it is one base from a much larger clone. This rearrangement joins TRBV20-1 to TRBJ2-5; 7 bases map to TRBD2. The DNA end is more similar to TRBJ2-7, so the J call may be wrong. Germline CDR1 DFQATT, CDR2 SNEGSKA (reference sequence). This CDR3 contains 14 residues. DNA of the CDR3: TGCAATGCTAGAGAACAGGCGGGGGTATACGAGCAGTACTTC. This sequence encodes CNAREQAGVYEQYF.

The chain has TRBV5-5 and TRBJ2-3; 7 nucleotides line up with TRBD2. The germline V gene encodes CDR1 SGHKS and CDR2 YYEKEE (reference sequence). The CDR3 runs to 13 residues. V shed 4 bases and J 10 bases; nucleotides not matched to a gene: 9. CDR3 nucleotides: TGTGCCAGCAGCCGGGAGGAAACAGCCCCGCAGTATTTT. Protein: CASSREETAPQYF.

The J gene is TRBJ2-3, the V gene TRBV7-3; TRBD2 aligns across 12 bases. Trimming cost V 4 bases and J 4 bases; bases outside gene matches: 3. Germline V gene sequence: CDR1 SGHTA, CDR2 FQGTGA. This CDR3 comprises 15 residues. CDR3 coding DNA: TGTGCCAGCAGCTCAGCTAGCGGGAGGGCAGATACGCAGTATTTT. Residues: CASSSASGRADTQYF.

This CDR3 reads CASSKVDSLGANVLTF. CDR3 nucleotide sequence: TGTGCCAGCAGCAAAGTGGACTCTCTGGGGGCCAACGTCCTGACTTTC. This chain joins TRBV21-1 and TRBJ2-6; the table's D call TRBD2 went unverified against the DNA. TRBV21-1 is labeled a pseudogene. This CDR3 contains 16 residues.

The chain carries TRBV7-9 and TRBJ1-2, with D hard to call. The CDR3 runs 12 residues. V was pared by 3 bases and J by 8 bases, with 10 bases between. Germline V gene data show CDR1 as SEHNR and CDR2 as FQNEAQ (reference sequence). In DNA, the CDR3 is TGTGCCAGCAGCTTGAGCGGGGAAGGCTACACCTTC. Encoded protein: CASSLSGEGYTF.

The chain joins TRBV10-3 to TRBJ2-4; 11 positions match TRBD1. With 6 bases clipped from V and 6 bases from J, the junction kept 10 bases outside the gene matches. The CDR3 sequence is 16 residues long. CDR1 is ENHRY, CDR2 SYGVKD, per germline. CDR3 sequence: CAISQVGQGAGNIQYF. In nucleotides, the CDR3 is TGTGCCATCAGCCAAGTCGGACAGGGGGCGGGAAACATTCAGTACTTC.

This clonotype has at least ten counts. The chain employs TRBV6-5 and TRBJ2-3; 8 bases map to TRBD2. The CDR3 length is 15 residues. V shed 6 bases and J 0 bases; nucleotides not matched to a gene: 5. In germline, CDR1 is MNHEY, CDR2 SVGAGI. The CDR3 is CASSLLAASTDTQYF. CDR3 nucleotide sequence: TGTGCCAGCAGCCTACTAGCGGCCAGCACAGATACGCAGTATTTT.

The chain couples TRBV29-1 to TRBJ1-1; TRBD1 is a possible D gene (6 bases). Trimming pared 1 base from V and 6 bases from J, leaving 12 bases between. This CDR3 has 13 residues. The V gene's germline CDR1 is SQVTM and CDR2 ANQGSEA. The CDR3 protein is CSVEVGGEAEAFF. CDR3 nucleotide sequence: TGCAGCGTTGAAGTCGGGGGCGAAGCTGAAGCTTTCTTT. The whole variable domain, filled in from reference TRBV29-1 and TRBJ1-1, reads SAVISQKPSRDICQRGTSLTIQCQVDSQVTMMFWYRQQPGQSLTLIATANQGSEATYESGFVIDKFPISRPNLTFSTLTVSNMSPEDSSIYLCSVEVGGEAEAFFGQGTRLTVV.

This clonotype was counted a few times. The genes are TRBV12-3 or TRBV12-4 and TRBJ1-4; possible D gene TRBD1, 6 bases. The CDR3 runs to 15 residues. Deletions cut 3 bases from V and 6 bases from J, with 14 bases between. CDR3 nucleotides: TGTGCCAGCAGTTTGATGCTGACAGGCGATGAAAAACTGTTTTTT. Translating it yields CASSLMLTGDEKLFF.

CDR3 amino acids: CSASAWTEGPGSQYF. CDR3 sequence (DNA): TGCAGTGCTAGTGCGTGGACGGAGGGACCAGGTTCGCAGTATTTT. The chain is built from TRBV20-1 and TRBJ2-3; a possible D gene is TRBD2 (6 bases). The CDR3 is 15 amino acids. With 3 bases removed from V and 10 bases from J, the gap between germline ends came to 23 bases. Looked up from germline, CDR1 is DFQATT and CDR2 is SNEGSKA (reference sequence).

This sequence joins TRBV29-1 and TRBJ2-6; perhaps TRBD2 as D (6 bases). This CDR3 comprises 14 residues. Trimming left V 4 bases short and J 4 bases short, with 11 bases between. Germline loops: CDR1 SQVTM, CDR2 ANQGSEA. The CDR3 DNA follows: TGCAGCGTTGGAGGCGGGATCGGGGCCAACGTCCTGACTTTC. Translation: CSVGGGIGANVLTF.

This chain uses TRBV6-1 with TRBJ2-3, with D perhaps being TRBD1 or TRBD2 (5 bases each). Germline values: CDR1 MNHNS, CDR2 SASEGT. The CDR3 spans 16 residues. V lost 5 bases and J 1 base, leaving 16 bases between the germline ends. The CDR3 sequence is CASSRGVLAGTDTQYF. The CDR3 nucleotides are TGTGCCAGCAGTCGAGGGGTCCTAGCTGGCACAGATACGCAGTATTTT.

This clonotype turned up a few times. CDR3 residues: CSAAETGESDTQYF. CDR3 in DNA: TGCAGTGCTGCAGAGACAGGGGAGTCAGATACGCAGTATTTT. The chain couples TRBV20-1 to TRBJ2-3, with 8 bases aligning to TRBD1. The CDR3 extends over 14 amino acids. From germline, CDR1 is DFQATT and CDR2 SNEGSKA (reference sequence). V shed 5 bases, J shed 4 bases, and the junction held 8 bases outside the gene matches.